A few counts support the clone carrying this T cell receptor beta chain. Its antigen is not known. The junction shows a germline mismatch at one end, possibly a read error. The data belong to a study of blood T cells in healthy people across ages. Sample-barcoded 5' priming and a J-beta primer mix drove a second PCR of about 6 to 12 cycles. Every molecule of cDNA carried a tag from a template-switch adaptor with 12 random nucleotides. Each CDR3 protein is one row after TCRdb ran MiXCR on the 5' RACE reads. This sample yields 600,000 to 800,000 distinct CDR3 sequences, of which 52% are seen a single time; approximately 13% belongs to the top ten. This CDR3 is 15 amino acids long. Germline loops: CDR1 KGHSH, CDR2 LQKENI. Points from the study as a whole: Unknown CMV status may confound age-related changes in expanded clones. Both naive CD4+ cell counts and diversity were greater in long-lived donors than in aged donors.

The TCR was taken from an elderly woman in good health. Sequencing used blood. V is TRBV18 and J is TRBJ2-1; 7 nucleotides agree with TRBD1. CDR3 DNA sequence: TGTGCCAGCTCGCCACTCAGACAGGGACGGAATGAGCAGTTCTTC. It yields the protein CASSPLRQGRNEQFF.